The 20 T cell receptor beta chains below come from one sample, sequenced in a study of post-analysis software for immune sequencing data. Whole-study results and caveats: The study found TRBV5-6, TRBV5-1 and TRBV20-1 among about 5 TRBV segments more frequent in patients than controls.

Their antigens are not known. Prepared TCR beta cDNA libraries contained unique molecular identifiers. A single record per CDR3 protein comes from TCRdb applying MiXCR to the PCR reads. The top ten hold 4.5% to 7.5% of the sample, which has roughly 540,000 distinct CDR3 sequences, 34% seen once. Sequencing input: blood. The receptors shown here come from a girl under 18 with multiple sclerosis.

V and J are TRBV20-1 and TRBJ2-1; TRBD1 matches 9 bases. This CDR3 is 12 amino acids long. Trimming at V came to 6 bases and at J to 13 bases, leaving 10 bases not matched to a gene. Per the germline V gene, CDR1 is DFQATT and CDR2 is SNEGSKA (reference sequence). The CDR3 nucleotides are TGCAGTGCATCATTTACAGGGGGCAATCAGTTCTTC. This encodes CSASFTGGNQFF.

This clonotype has a count of ten or more. The chain joins TRBV28 to TRBJ2-5; tentatively, D is TRBD1 or TRBD2 (6 bases each). This CDR3 is built from 13 residues. Between the trimmed V and J ends, which lost 6 bases and 5 bases, there was a span of 13 bases. Germline assignment: CDR1 MDHEN and CDR2 SYDVKM. Here the CDR3 DNA reads TGTGCCAGCAGCCTTAGGGGGGCGGAGACCCAGTACTTC. It is translated as CASSLRGAETQYF.

In this sample, this clonotype turned up a few times. This sequence joins TRBV29-1 and TRBJ2-5; TRBD1 matches 11 bases. The germline gives CDR1 SQVTM, CDR2 ANQGSEA. The CDR3 length is 16 residues. Germline trimming cut 6 bases from V and 4 bases from J; bases unmatched to any gene: 13. The CDR3 loop is CSVQPPGTGGAETQYF. Here the CDR3 DNA reads TGCAGCGTACAACCTCCCGGGACAGGGGGGGCAGAGACCCAGTACTTC. The full variable domain, completed using reference TRBV29-1 and TRBJ2-5, is SAVISQKPSRDICQRGTSLTIQCQVDSQVTMMFWYRQQPGQSLTLIATANQGSEATYESGFVIDKFPISRPNLTFSTLTVSNMSPEDSSIYLCSVQPPGTGGAETQYFGPGTRLLVL.

The chain joins TRBV9 to TRBJ2-7; D might be TRBD1 (6 bases). Germline assignment: CDR1 SGDLS and CDR2 YYNGEE. The CDR3 totals 16 residues. V lost 2 bases and J lost 3, with 18 bases in between. The CDR3 region has the DNA TGTGCCAGCAGCGTCTCCCCGGACAGATCGAACTACGAGCAGTACTTC. This translates into CASSVSPDRSNYEQYF.

This clonotype was picked up a small number of times. In DNA, the CDR3 is TGCAGCGTCCTCAAAATAACAGGGGGCTACGAGCAGTACTTC. The encoded protein is CSVLKITGGYEQYF. The chain links TRBV29-1 to TRBJ2-7; 8 positions agree with TRBD1. With 6 bases clipped from V and 3 bases from J, the junction kept 10 bases outside the gene matches. Germline lookup yields CDR1 SQVTM and CDR2 ANQGSEA. The CDR3 totals 14 residues.

The V call is TRBV15, the J call TRBJ1-2; D gene unclear. The V gene lost 0 bases and the J gene lost 8 bases, with 13 bases spanning the gap. The CDR3 runs 14 residues. Germline V gene data show CDR1 as LNHNV and CDR2 as YYDKDF (reference sequence). CDR3 amino acids: CATSREGGSRGYTF. The CDR3 region has the DNA TGTGCCACCAGCAGAGAGGGAGGGAGCCGCGGCTACACCTTC.

The chain recombines TRBV5-1 with TRBJ2-3; D is unresolved. Deletions cut 4 bases from V and 0 bases from J, with 12 bases between. This CDR3 is built from 15 residues. Germline-derived CDR1 and CDR2 are SGHRS and YFSETQ. CDR3 sequence reads: CASSATLTSTDTQYF. In DNA form, the CDR3 reads TGCGCCAGCAGCGCGACACTTACGAGCACAGATACGCAGTATTTT.

The count of this clonotype is one. A single base separates this from a much larger clone, so it may be a read error. The V gene is TRBV10-3, the J gene TRBJ2-1, with D unresolved. Germline CDR1 reads ENHRY; CDR2 reads SYGVKD. The CDR3 extends over 15 amino acids. The V end was cut by 4 bases, the J end by 2 bases, with 12 bases between. DNA for the CDR3: TGTGCCATCAGTGGTGGACGGAGAACCTACAATGAGCAGTTCTTC. Protein sequence: CAISGGRRTYNEQFF.

The chain links TRBV7-2 to TRBJ2-2; possible D gene TRBD2, 5 bases. The CDR3 has 18 residues. The V end was cut by 0 bases, the J end by 4 bases, with 18 bases between. Germline V CDR1 and CDR2: SGHTA, FQGNSA. The CDR3 region has the DNA TGTGCCAGCAGCTTAGCGGGCTTCGGGAATGGGTTCACCGGGGAGCTGTTTTTT. This codes for CASSLAGFGNGFTGELFF.

The rearrangement joins TRBV13 to TRBJ1-2; no clear D. Trimming pared 7 bases from V and 1 base from J, leaving 13 bases between. Germline loops: CDR1 PRHDT, CDR2 FYEKMQ (reference sequence). CDR3 length equals 14 residues. The CDR3 reads CASTTKASNYGYTF. Written as DNA, the CDR3 is TGTGCCAGCACCACCAAAGCGAGTAACTATGGCTACACCTTC.

Remarks on this clonotype: The junction does not match germline at one end; this may be a read error. V usage is TRBV7-9 and J usage is TRBJ2-1, with a tentative D call TRBD2 (6 bases). The CDR3 contains 14 residues. Per germline, CDR1 SEHNR and CDR2 FQNEAQ (reference sequence). CDR3 bases: TGTGCCAGCAGGTTAGCGGCGGGGCCGCATGAGCAGTTCTTC. Amino acid sequence: CASRLAAGPHEQFF.

Comments on this clonotype: The junction shows a germline mismatch at one end, possibly a read error. This chain connects TRBV4-1 to TRBJ2-7; maybe TRBD2 (6 bases). The CDR3 extends over 15 amino acids. Germline values: CDR1 MGHRA, CDR2 YSYEKL. The CDR3 DNA reads as TGCGCCAGCAGCCCCGGAGGGATCCTCTCCTGCGAGCAGTACTTC. It yields the protein CASSPGGILSCEQYF.

This clonotype was detected only a few times. This rearrangement joins TRBV6-6 to TRBJ2-5, with TRBD2 identical over 14 bases. The germline gives CDR1 MNHNY, CDR2 SVGAGI (reference sequence). The CDR3 runs 17 residues. With 0 bases clipped from V and 2 bases from J, the junction kept 2 bases outside the gene matches. CDR3 in amino acids: CASSYSGLAGGQETQYF. DNA of the CDR3: TGTGCCAGCAGTTACTCCGGACTAGCGGGGGGACAAGAGACCCAGTACTTC.

This clonotype was picked up a small number of times. The J gene is TRBJ2-1, the V gene TRBV20-1, with 14 bases that match TRBD2. Germline lookup yields CDR1 DFQATT and CDR2 SNEGSKA (reference sequence). With 6 bases clipped from V and 2 bases from J, the junction kept 9 bases outside the gene matches. The length of the CDR3 is 17 residues. The CDR3 sequence: CSAHQTSGGDPYNEQFF. CDR3 nucleotides: TGCAGTGCCCATCAGACTAGCGGGGGGGACCCCTACAATGAGCAGTTCTTC.

This clonotype was counted only a few times. The chain combines TRBV29-1 with TRBJ1-1, with no clear D. CDR3 length equals 10 residues. V gave up 7 bases and J gave up 4 bases, with 7 bases separating them. Germline assignment: CDR1 SQVTM and CDR2 ANQGSEA. CDR3 residues: CSAESTEAFF. CDR3 nucleotides: TGCAGCGCCGAAAGCACTGAAGCTTTCTTT.

This clonotype was observed a few times. The chain combines TRBV6-2 or TRBV6-3 with TRBJ2-1, with TRBD2 matching over 11 bases. V dropped 7 bases and J dropped 6; count of bases not matched to a gene: 5. This CDR3 is built from 14 residues. Germline loops: CDR1 MNHEY, CDR2 SVGEGT. Here the CDR3 DNA reads TGTGCCAGCAAACTAGCGGGGGCCGGCAATGAGCAGTTCTTC. Translated: CASKLAGAGNEQFF.

The CDR3 bases are TGTGCCAGCAGTGAAGCGGGAAACTCGGGCACTGAAGCTTTCTTT. Translating it yields CASSEAGNSGTEAFF. The rearrangement joins TRBV25-1 to TRBJ1-1, with D unclear. Germline V gives CDR1 MGHDK, CDR2 SYGVNS. This CDR3 is built from 15 residues. Trimming took 2 bases from V and 4 from J, leaving 14 bases between them.

This clonotype was counted once. The gene calls are TRBV7-2 and TRBJ2-3; D not certain. CDR3 length: 15 amino acids. Per germline, CDR1 SGHTA and CDR2 FQGNSA. V was clipped by 2 bases and J by 2 bases, with 11 bases between them. The DNA of the CDR3 is TGTGCCAGCAGCTTATCCGACTGGTTCACAGATACGCAGTATTTT. This gives the protein CASSLSDWFTDTQYF.

This chain uses TRBV3-1 with TRBJ2-1, with 11 bases aligning to TRBD2. V was pared by 4 bases and J by 4 bases, with 3 bases of the junction left unmatched. The CDR3 contains 15 residues. Germline V gives CDR1 LGHDT, CDR2 YNNKEL (reference sequence). DNA for the CDR3: TGTGCCAGCAGCCCACTAGCGGGGGAGTACAATGAGCAGTTCTTC. Protein product: CASSPLAGEYNEQFF.

This clonotype was detected a few times. The rearrangement links TRBV4-1 to TRBJ2-7; 7 bases align to TRBD1. There are 15 residues in the CDR3. Trimming took 0 bases from V and 5 from J; bases not matched to a gene: 7. Germline V gives CDR1 MGHRA, CDR2 YSYEKL. The CDR3 region has the DNA TGCGCCAGCAGCCAAGATGATAGGGGGCAGGACGAGCAGTACTTC. Translating it yields CASSQDDRGQDEQYF.